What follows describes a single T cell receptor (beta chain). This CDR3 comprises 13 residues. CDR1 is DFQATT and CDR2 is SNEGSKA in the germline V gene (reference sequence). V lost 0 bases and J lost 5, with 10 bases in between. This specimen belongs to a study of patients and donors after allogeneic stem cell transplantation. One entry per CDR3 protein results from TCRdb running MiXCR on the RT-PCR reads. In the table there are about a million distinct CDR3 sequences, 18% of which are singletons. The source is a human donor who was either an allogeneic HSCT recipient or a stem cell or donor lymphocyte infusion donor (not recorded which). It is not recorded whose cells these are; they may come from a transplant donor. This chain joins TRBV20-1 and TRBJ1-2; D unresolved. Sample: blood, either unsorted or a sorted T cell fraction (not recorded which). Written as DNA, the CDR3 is TGCAGTGCTAGAGACAGGTTATATTATGGCTACACCTTC. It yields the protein CSARDRLYYGYTF.